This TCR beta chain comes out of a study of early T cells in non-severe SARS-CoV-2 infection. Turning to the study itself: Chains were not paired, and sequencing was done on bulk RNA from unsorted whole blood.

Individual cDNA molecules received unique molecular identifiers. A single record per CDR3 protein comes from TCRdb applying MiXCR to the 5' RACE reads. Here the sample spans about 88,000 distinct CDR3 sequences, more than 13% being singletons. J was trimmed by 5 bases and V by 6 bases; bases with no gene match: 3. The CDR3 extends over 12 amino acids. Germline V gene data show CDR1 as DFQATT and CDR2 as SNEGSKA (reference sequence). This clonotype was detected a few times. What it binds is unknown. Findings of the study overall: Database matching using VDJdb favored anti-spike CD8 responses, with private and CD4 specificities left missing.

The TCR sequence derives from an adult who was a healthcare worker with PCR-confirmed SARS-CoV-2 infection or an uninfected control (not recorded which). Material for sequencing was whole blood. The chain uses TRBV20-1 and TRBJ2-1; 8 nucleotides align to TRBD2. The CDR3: CSAWTSHNEQFF. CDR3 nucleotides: TGCAGTGCCTGGACTAGCCACAATGAGCAGTTCTTC.